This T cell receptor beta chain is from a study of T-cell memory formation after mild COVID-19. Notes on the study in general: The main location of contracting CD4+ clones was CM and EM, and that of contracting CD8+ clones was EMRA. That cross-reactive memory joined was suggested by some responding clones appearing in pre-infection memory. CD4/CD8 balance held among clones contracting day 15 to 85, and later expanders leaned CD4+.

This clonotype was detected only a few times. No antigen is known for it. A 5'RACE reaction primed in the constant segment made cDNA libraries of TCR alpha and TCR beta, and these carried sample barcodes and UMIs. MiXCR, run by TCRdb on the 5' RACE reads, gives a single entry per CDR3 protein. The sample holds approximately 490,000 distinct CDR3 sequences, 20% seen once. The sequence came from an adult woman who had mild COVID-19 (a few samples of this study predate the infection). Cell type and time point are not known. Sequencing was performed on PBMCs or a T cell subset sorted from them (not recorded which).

CDR3 amino acids: CASSFERTGFSGANVLTF. CDR3 bases: TGTGCCAGCAGCTTCGAAAGGACAGGGTTCTCTGGGGCCAACGTCCTGACTTTC. V gene TRBV7-6 combines with J gene TRBJ2-6, with 8 bases that match TRBD1. The CDR3 covers 18 residues. Germline values: CDR1 SGHVS, CDR2 FNYEAQ. After removal of 3 bases from V and 0 bases from J, the junction contained 7 bases not matched to a gene.